A single sample is the source of the 24 T cell receptor beta chains below, sequenced in a study of blood T cell repertoires in COVID-19. Measured with immunoSEQ multiplex PCR; TCRdb has only the in-frame clones, and not every one. The sample contains 400,000 to 500,000 clones, 70% to 90% of which appear only once. The specimen was PBMCs or T cells enriched from blood (not recorded which). The source of these receptors is a woman aged 18-29 years who had been exposed to COVID-19.

The chain recombines TRBV6-1 with TRBJ2-7; 7 bases align to TRBD1. Germline assignment: CDR1 MNHNS and CDR2 SASEGT. Losses at the gene ends were 1 base for V and 3 bases for J; bases not matched to a gene: 12. The length of the CDR3 is 17 residues. CDR3: CASSEGHRQGPNYEQYF. The CDR3 coding sequence is TGTGCCAGCAGTGAAGGACACCGACAGGGTCCGAACTACGAGCAGTACTTC.

This clone was observed a few times. Written as DNA, the CDR3 is TGTGCCAGCAGTTACCGATGGACAGGCTTGAACACTGAAGCTTTCTTT. It translates to CASSYRWTGLNTEAFF. This chain links TRBV6-5 with TRBJ1-1; 7 nucleotides agree with TRBD1. This CDR3 has 16 residues. Germline V gives CDR1 MNHEY, CDR2 SVGAGI. V was pared by 2 bases and J by 0 bases, with 6 bases of the junction left unmatched.

This clone has just a few counts. The rearrangement joins TRBV5-6 to TRBJ2-7; D possibly corresponds to TRBD1 (6 bases). This CDR3 has 12 amino acids. Germline V gene lookup returns CDR1 SGHDT and CDR2 YYEEEE. With 4 bases removed from V and 6 bases from J, the gap between germline ends came to 11 bases. The CDR3 is CASSMGAGEQYF. The CDR3 bases are TGTGCCAGCAGCATGGGGGCAGGCGAGCAGTACTTC.

This chain joins TRBV19 and TRBJ1-5, with D possibly TRBD1 on 6 matching bases. The CDR3 runs 15 residues. The V gene's germline CDR1 is LNHDA and CDR2 SQIVND (reference sequence). Trimming removed 6 bases at V and 0 bases at J, with 12 bases between. The CDR3 loop reads CASRWTEYSNQPQHF. The CDR3 DNA reads as TGTGCCAGTAGATGGACAGAATATAGCAATCAGCCCCAGCATTTT.

The rearrangement joins TRBV5-1 to TRBJ2-7; 8 bases fit TRBD1. Per the germline V gene, CDR1 is SGHRS and CDR2 is YFSETQ. The CDR3 runs to 15 residues. The V and J ends lost 4 bases and 2 bases, in that order; junction bases with no gene match: 8. CDR3 DNA sequence: TGCGCCAGCAGCCCAGTCCCGACAGGGGCCTACGAGCAGTACTTC. Translation gives CASSPVPTGAYEQYF. The whole variable domain, filled in from reference TRBV5-1 and TRBJ2-7, reads KAGVTQTPRYLIKTRGQQVTLSCSPISGHRSVSWYQQTPGQGLQFLFEYFSETQRNKGNFPGRFSGRQFSNSRSEMNVSTLELGDSALYLCASSPVPTGAYEQYFGPGTRLTVT.

J is TRBJ2-1 and V is TRBV9; 11 bases align to TRBD2. This CDR3 has 15 residues. V gave up 3 bases and J gave up 5 bases; unmatched junction bases: 4. CDR1 and CDR2 from the germline V gene are SGDLS and YYNGEE. The CDR3 coding sequence is TGTGCCAGCAGCGCTAGCGGGAGGCTACACAATGAGCAGTTCTTC. Protein product: CASSASGRLHNEQFF.

This clone occurred once. Written as DNA, the CDR3 is TGTGCCAGTGCAGGGGGCAATAATTCACCCCTCCACTTT. Protein sequence: CASAGGNNSPLHF. The chain has TRBV19 and TRBJ1-6; 8 bases line up with TRBD1. Germline trimming cut 8 bases from V and 5 bases from J; bases unmatched to any gene: 2. Germline CDR1 LNHDA, CDR2 SQIVND (reference sequence). CDR3 length: 13 amino acids.

The chain combines TRBV6-5 with TRBJ2-2; D perhaps matches TRBD2 (5 bases). Trimming stripped 2 bases from V and 6 bases from J, with 16 bases between. CDR1 is MNHEY and CDR2 is SVGAGI in the germline V gene. CDR3 length equals 16 residues. The chain's CDR3 is CASSYGASYHAGELFF. The CDR3 DNA sequence: TGTGCCAGCAGTTACGGTGCTAGCTACCACGCCGGGGAGCTGTTTTTT.

The chain combines TRBV19 with TRBJ2-3, with 12 bases identical to TRBD1. V lost 8 bases to trimming and J lost 0 bases; unmatched junction nucleotides: 6. The germline V gene encodes CDR1 LNHDA and CDR2 SQIVND (reference sequence). The length of the CDR3 is 16 residues. In DNA form, the CDR3 reads TGTGCCAGTGTCCCGGGACAGGGGGCTAGCACAGATACGCAGTATTTT. Translated: CASVPGQGASTDTQYF.

This clone has a single count. The rearrangement links TRBV30 to TRBJ1-1, with 10 bases that match TRBD1. V was clipped by 3 bases and J by 4 bases; unmatched bases: 5. The CDR3 length is 14 residues. The germline CDR1 and CDR2 sequences are GTSNPN and SVGIG (reference sequence). CDR3 DNA: TGTGCCTGGAGCCGACAGGGGGCGAGCACTGAAGCTTTCTTT. It encodes CAWSRQGASTEAFF. The variable domain in full, with the rest retrieved from reference TRBV30 and TRBJ1-1, is SQTIHQWPATLVQPVGSPLSLECTVEGTSNPNLYWYRQAAGRGLQLLFYSVGIGQISSEVPQNLSASRPQDRQFILSSKKLLLSDSGFYLCAWSRQGASTEAFFGQGTRLTVV.

The rearrangement links TRBV5-1 to TRBJ1-2, with TRBD1 as a possible D gene (5 bases). Germline CDR1 reads SGHRS; CDR2 reads YFSETQ. Trimming took off 4 bases at V and 7 bases at J, with 17 bases between the two ends. The CDR3 is made up of 14 amino acids. The DNA for the CDR3 is TGCGCCAGCAGCCTGACTGGGCAGGGCGCTGGCTACACCTTC. Translated: CASSLTGQGAGYTF.

This chain connects TRBV4-3 to TRBJ2-7; TRBD2 is a possible D gene (5 bases). CDR1 and CDR2 (germline): LGHNA, YSLEER. The CDR3 extends over 15 amino acids. Trimming removed 0 bases from V and 0 bases from J, with 9 bases in between. The CDR3 coding sequence is TGCGCCAGCAGCCAAGATACTGGACTCTCCTACGAGCAGTACTTC. It codes for CASSQDTGLSYEQYF.

The chain combines TRBV7-2 with TRBJ2-5, with a weak D call TRBD2 (6 bases). Germline lookup yields CDR1 SGHTA and CDR2 FQGNSA. The CDR3 spans 14 residues. V was trimmed by 8 bases and J by 1 base, leaving 14 bases between them. CDR3 nucleotides: TGTGCCAGCTTTCCCCTGGGGGGCCAAGAGACCCAGTACTTC. Protein sequence: CASFPLGGQETQYF.

In nucleotides, the CDR3 is TGTGCCAGCAGCCAAGAGACTTTGCGGGGCCAAGAGACCCAGTACTTC. Amino acid sequence: CASSQETLRGQETQYF. The V and J genes are TRBV4-2 and TRBJ2-5, with a possible D match to TRBD2 (6 bases). Germline CDR1 reads LGHNA; CDR2 reads YNFKEQ. The V gene lost 0 bases and the J gene lost 1 base, with 12 bases spanning the gap. This CDR3 is 16 amino acids long.

The chain uses TRBV7-2 and TRBJ1-2; D unresolved. This CDR3 region has 15 residues. CDR1 is SGHTA, CDR2 FQGNSA, per germline. The ends were cut back, 5 bases at V and 3 bases at J, with 16 bases in the middle. CDR3 in amino acids: CASSPVLLAYYGYTF. CDR3 DNA: TGTGCCAGCAGCCCAGTTTTACTAGCCTACTATGGCTACACCTTC.

The chain is built from TRBV11-2 and TRBJ1-6, with no clear D. Germline V gives CDR1 SGHAT, CDR2 FQNNGV. Trimming stripped 7 bases from V and 5 bases from J, with 18 bases between. This CDR3 has 16 residues. The CDR3 DNA reads as TGTGCCAGCACCAGGACGGGATACAAAAATAATTCACCCCTCCACTTT. Translation: CASTRTGYKNNSPLHF.

This chain joins TRBV2 and TRBJ1-1; 7 bases align to TRBD1. The CDR3 extends over 15 amino acids. Looked up from germline, CDR1 is SNHLY and CDR2 is FYNNEI. V was pared by 5 bases and J by 0 bases, with 6 bases of the junction left unmatched. CDR3: CASSPLTGMNTEAFF. DNA for the CDR3: TGTGCCAGCAGTCCCCTGACAGGGATGAACACTGAAGCTTTCTTT. Full variable domain (outside the CDR3, taken from reference TRBV2 and TRBJ1-1): EPEVTQTPSHQVTQMGQEVILRCVPISNHLYFYWYRQILGQKVEFLVSFYNNEISEKSEIFDDQFSVERPDGSNFTLKIRSTKLEDSAMYFCASSPLTGMNTEAFFGQGTRLTVV.

This chain connects TRBV21-1 to TRBJ2-3; TRBD2 reflects the table's D call only, with no check against the DNA. TRBV21-1 is a recognized pseudogene. This CDR3 comprises 17 residues. The CDR3 DNA reads as TGTGCCAGCAGCTTACCAAGGGCGGGAAAAAAGACAGATACGCAGTATTTT. Its translation: CASSLPRAGKKTDTQYF.

This clone was detected only a few times. This chain connects TRBV6-5 to TRBJ2-5, with 7 bases that match TRBD2. The CDR3 consists of 14 residues. The V gene end was trimmed by 7 bases and the J gene end by 5 bases; junction bases not matched to a gene: 10. Germline V gene sequence: CDR1 MNHEY, CDR2 SVGAGI. The CDR3 DNA follows: TGTGCCAGCATTAGAGCGGGGCCAGAGGAGACCCAGTACTTC. Residues: CASIRAGPEETQYF.

The rearrangement joins TRBV18 to TRBJ2-3; 7 bases agree with TRBD2. The ends lost 2 bases at V and 1 base at J; junction bases unmatched: 9. Germline lookup yields CDR1 KGHSH and CDR2 LQKENI. The CDR3 consists of 17 residues. DNA of the CDR3: TGTGCCAGCTCACCAGGGAGTACGGGAGGAGGCACAGATACGCAGTATTTT. This gives the protein CASSPGSTGGGTDTQYF. Based on the CDR3 plus reference TRBV18 and TRBJ2-3, the full variable domain is NAGVMQNPRHLVRRRGQEARLRCSPMKGHSHVYWYRQLPEEGLKFMVYLQKENIIDESGMPKERFSAEFPKEGPSILRIQQVVRGDSAAYFCASSPGSTGGGTDTQYFGPGTRLTVL.

The chain carries TRBV5-1 and TRBJ2-2, with 13 nucleotides matching TRBD2. V shed 4 bases, J shed 7 bases, and the junction held 13 bases outside the gene matches. This CDR3 comprises 18 residues. Germline-derived CDR1 and CDR2 are SGHRS and YFSETQ. CDR3 bases: TGCGCCAGCAGCCCACCACTAGCGGGAGGGCCGAAGGGCGGGGAGCTGTTTTTT. Protein sequence: CASSPPLAGGPKGGELFF.

The rearrangement uses TRBV6-5 and TRBJ1-1; no reliable D call. Germline CDR1 MNHEY, CDR2 SVGAGI. The CDR3 is made up of 13 amino acids. V lost 2 bases and J 8 bases, leaving 12 bases between the germline ends. CDR3 nucleotides: TGTGCCAGCAGTTACAGTAGCAACGCGGAAGCTTTCTTT. This sequence encodes CASSYSSNAEAFF.

This clone was detected only once. The V and J genes are TRBV3-1 (or the pseudogene TRBV3-2) and TRBJ2-3; D not resolved. The CDR3 is made up of 16 amino acids. V was clipped by 2 bases and J by 4 bases, with 16 bases between them. Germline V gene lookup returns CDR1 LGHDT and CDR2 YNNKEL (reference sequence). The CDR3: CASSQLSPDPSDTQYF. The CDR3 bases are TGTGCCAGCAGCCAACTTAGCCCCGATCCGTCAGATACGCAGTATTTT.

The chain recombines TRBV28 with TRBJ2-7; D may be TRBD2 (6 bases). Germline V lookup: CDR1 MDHEN, CDR2 SYDVKM. With 7 bases removed from V and 2 bases from J, the gap between germline ends came to 12 bases. CDR3 length equals 13 residues. CDR3 bases: TGTGCCAGCACCCGGGGAGGCCCCTACGAGCAGTACTTC. This sequence encodes CASTRGGPYEQYF.